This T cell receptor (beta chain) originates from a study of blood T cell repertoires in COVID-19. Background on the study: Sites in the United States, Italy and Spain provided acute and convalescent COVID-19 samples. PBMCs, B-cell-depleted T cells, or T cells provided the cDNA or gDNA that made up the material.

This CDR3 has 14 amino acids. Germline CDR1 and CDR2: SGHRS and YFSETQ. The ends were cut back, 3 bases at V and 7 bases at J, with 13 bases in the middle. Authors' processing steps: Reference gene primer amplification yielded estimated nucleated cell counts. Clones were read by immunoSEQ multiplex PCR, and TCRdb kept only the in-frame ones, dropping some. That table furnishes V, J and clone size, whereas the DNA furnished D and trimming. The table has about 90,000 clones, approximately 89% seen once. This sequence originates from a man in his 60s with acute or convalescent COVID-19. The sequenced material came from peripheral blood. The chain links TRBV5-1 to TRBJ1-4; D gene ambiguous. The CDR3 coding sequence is TGCGCCAGCAGCTCCGATGAAGCGAGTGAAAAACTGTTTTTT. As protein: CASSSDEASEKLFF.